This T cell receptor beta chain stems from a study of T cell responses to AZD1222 COVID-19 vaccine. Study observations and caveats: Sampling that yielded the repertoires occurred only after the peak T cell response. Only a handful of AZD1222 recipients, roughly six in all, had baseline seropositivity.

The V gene's germline CDR1 is LGHDT and CDR2 YNNKEL (reference sequence). The CDR3 runs 15 residues. V lost 1 base, J lost 5 bases, and 12 bases lay in between. With regard to this clone: Its antigen is unknown.

Pooled together were second doses at about 4 or about 12 weeks. The method was immunoSEQ multiplex PCR; TCRdb's version includes in-frame clones alone and lacks a portion of them. The sample shows over 95,000 clones, about 90% of them seen only once. This sequence joins TRBV3-1 (or the pseudogene TRBV3-2) and TRBJ2-1; D call uncertain. The sequencing used peripheral blood, collected 28 days after the second AZD1222 dose. The TCR sequence derives from an adult who received the AZD1222 COVID-19 vaccine. The CDR3, as DNA: TGTGCCAGCAGCCAAGGGCTCAACTTGCACAATGAGCAGTTCTTC. Translating it yields CASSQGLNLHNEQFF.